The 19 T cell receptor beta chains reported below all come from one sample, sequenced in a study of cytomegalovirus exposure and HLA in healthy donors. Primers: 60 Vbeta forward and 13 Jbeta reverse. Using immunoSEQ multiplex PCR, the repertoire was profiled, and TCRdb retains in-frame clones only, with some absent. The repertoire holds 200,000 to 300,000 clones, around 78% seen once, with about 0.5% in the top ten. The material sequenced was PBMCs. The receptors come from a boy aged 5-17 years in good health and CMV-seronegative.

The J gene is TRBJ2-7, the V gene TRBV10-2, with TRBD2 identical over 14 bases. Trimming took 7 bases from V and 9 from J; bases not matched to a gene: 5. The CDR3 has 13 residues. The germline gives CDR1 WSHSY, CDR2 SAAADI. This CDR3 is CASKGLAGDRQYF. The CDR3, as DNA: TGCGCCAGCAAGGGACTAGCGGGAGATCGGCAGTACTTC.

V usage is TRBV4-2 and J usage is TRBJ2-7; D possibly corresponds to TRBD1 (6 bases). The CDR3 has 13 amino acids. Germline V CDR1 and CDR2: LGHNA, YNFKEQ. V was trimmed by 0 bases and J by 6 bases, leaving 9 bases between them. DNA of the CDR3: TGTGCCAGCAGCCAAGATCAGGGGCGCGAGCAGTACTTC. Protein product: CASSQDQGREQYF.

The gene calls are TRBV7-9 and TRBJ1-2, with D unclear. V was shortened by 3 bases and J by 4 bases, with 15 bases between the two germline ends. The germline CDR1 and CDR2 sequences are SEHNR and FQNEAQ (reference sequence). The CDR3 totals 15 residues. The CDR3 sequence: CASSFSSGIGYGYTF. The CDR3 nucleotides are TGTGCCAGCAGCTTCTCATCCGGTATCGGCTATGGCTACACCTTC.

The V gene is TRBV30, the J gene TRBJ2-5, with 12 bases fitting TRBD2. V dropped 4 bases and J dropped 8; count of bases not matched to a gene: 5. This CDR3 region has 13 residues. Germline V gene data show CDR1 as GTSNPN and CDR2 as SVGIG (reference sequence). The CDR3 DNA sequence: TGTGCCTGGACTAGCGGGGGGGCCCCCACCCAGTACTTC. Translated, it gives CAWTSGGAPTQYF.

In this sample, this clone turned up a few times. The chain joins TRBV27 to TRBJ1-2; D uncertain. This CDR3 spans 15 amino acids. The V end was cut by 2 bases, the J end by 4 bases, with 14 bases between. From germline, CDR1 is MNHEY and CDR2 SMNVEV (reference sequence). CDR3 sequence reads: CASSLSGLGGYGYTF. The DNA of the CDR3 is TGTGCCAGCAGTTTAAGCGGGTTGGGTGGCTATGGCTACACCTTC.

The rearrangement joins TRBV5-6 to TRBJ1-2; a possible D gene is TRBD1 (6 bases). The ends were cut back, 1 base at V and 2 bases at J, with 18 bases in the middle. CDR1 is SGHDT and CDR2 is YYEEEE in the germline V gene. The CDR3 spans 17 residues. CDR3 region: CASSLFLRRGGNYGYTF. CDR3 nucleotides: TGTGCCAGCAGCTTGTTTCTCCGCAGGGGAGGGAACTATGGCTACACCTTC.

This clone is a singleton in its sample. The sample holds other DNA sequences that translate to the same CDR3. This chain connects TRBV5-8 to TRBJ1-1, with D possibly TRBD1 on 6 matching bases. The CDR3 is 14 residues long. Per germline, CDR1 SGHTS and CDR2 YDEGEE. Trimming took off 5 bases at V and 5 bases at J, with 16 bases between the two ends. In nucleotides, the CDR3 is TGTGCCAGCAGATTACAGGGCGGGGGGACTGAAGCTTTCTTT. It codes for CASRLQGGGTEAFF. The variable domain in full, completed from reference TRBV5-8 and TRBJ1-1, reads EAGVTQSPTHLIKTRGQQATLRCSPISGHTSVYWYQQALGLGLQFLLWYDEGEERNRGNFPPRFSGRQFPNYSSELNVNALELEDSALYLCASRLQGGGTEAFFGQGTRLTVV.

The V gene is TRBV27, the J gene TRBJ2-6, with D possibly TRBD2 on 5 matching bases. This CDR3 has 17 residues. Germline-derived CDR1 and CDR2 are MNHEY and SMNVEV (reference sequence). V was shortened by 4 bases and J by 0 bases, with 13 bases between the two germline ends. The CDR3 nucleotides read TGTGCCAGCAGTTCCCCTCTACTAGGCTCTGGGGCCAACGTCCTGACTTTC. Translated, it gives CASSSPLLGSGANVLTF.

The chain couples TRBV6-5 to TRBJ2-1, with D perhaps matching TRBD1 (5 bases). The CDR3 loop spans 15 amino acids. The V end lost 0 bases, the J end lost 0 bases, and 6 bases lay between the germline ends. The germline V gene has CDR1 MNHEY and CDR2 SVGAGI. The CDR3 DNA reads TGTGCCAGCAGTTACTCCGACAGCTCCTACAATGAGCAGTTCTTC. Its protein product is CASSYSDSSYNEQFF.

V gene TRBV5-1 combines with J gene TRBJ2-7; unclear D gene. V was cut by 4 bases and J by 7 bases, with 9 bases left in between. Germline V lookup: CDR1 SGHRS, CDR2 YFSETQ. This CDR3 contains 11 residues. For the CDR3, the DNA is TGCGCCAGCAGCCCCGGAGTGGAGCAGTACTTC. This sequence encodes CASSPGVEQYF.

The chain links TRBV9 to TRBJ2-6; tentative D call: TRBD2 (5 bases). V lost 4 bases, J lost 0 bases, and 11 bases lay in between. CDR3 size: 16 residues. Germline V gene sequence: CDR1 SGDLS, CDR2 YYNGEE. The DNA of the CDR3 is TGTGCCAGCAGCTCATATGGGAGCTCTGGGGCCAACGTCCTGACTTTC. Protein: CASSSYGSSGANVLTF.

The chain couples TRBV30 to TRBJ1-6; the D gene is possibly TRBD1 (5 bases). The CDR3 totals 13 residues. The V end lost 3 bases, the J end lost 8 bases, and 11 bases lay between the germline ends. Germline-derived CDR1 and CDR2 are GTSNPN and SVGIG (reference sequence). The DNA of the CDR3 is TGTGCCTGGAGGGGGGGAACGCATTCACCCCTCCACTTT. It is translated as CAWRGGTHSPLHF.

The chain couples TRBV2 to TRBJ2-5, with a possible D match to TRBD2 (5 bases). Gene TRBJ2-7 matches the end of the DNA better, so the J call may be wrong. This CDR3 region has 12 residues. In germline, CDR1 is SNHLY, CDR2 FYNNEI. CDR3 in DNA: TGTGCCAGCGCCCGGGGAAACTACGAGCAGTACTTC. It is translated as CASARGNYEQYF.

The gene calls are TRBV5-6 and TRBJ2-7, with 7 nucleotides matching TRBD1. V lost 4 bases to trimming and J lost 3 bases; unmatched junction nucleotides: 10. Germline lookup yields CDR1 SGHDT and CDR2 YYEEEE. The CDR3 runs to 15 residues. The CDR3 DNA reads TGTGCCAGCAGCGCAGGCTGGGACAGAGTCTACGAGCAGTACTTC. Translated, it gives CASSAGWDRVYEQYF.

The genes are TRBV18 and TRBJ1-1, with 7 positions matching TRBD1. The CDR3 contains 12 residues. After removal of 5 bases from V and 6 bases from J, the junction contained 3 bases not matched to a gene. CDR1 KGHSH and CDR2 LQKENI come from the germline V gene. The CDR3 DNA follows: TGTGCCAGCTCAGTACAGGGGTCTGAAGCTTTCTTT. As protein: CASSVQGSEAFF.

The CDR3 sequence: CASTPMAQRGIRTDTQYF. CDR3 nucleotides: TGTGCCAGCACCCCAATGGCCCAGAGGGGGATACGCACAGATACGCAGTATTTT. V is TRBV4-2 and J is TRBJ2-3, with D possibly being TRBD1 (6 bases). Per germline, CDR1 LGHNA and CDR2 YNFKEQ. Deletions cut 7 bases from V and 1 base from J, with 24 bases between. The CDR3 loop spans 18 amino acids.

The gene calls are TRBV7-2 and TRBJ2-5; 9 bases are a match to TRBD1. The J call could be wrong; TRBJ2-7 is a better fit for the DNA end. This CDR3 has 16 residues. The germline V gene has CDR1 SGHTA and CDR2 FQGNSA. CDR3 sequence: CASSAQTGGPSYEQYF. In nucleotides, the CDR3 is TGTGCCAGCAGCGCACAGACAGGGGGGCCCTCCTACGAGCAGTACTTC.

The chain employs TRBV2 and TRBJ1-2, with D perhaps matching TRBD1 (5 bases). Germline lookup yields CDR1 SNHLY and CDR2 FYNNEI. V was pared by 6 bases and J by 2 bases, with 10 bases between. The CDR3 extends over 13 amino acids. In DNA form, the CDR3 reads TGTGCCAGCAGCCCGGGGGGGAACTATGGCTACACCTTC. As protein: CASSPGGNYGYTF.

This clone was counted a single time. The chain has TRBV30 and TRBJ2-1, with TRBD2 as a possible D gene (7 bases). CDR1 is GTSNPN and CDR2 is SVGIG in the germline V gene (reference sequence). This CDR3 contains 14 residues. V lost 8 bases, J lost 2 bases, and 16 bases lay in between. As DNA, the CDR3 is TGTGCCCGACAAACGGGGGGCCCCTACAATGAGCAGTTCTTC. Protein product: CARQTGGPYNEQFF.